The table lists the clone carrying this T cell receptor beta chain with a count of one. No antigen is known for it. The record originates from a study of OX40 agonist ivuxolimab in advanced cancers. Study-level information: Previous treatment with anti-PD-1, anti-PD-L1 or anti-CTLA-4 therapy was allowed; 35% to 50% had received some. The study's findings and limits: Those patients achieving a partial response at 0.1-3.0 mg/kg showed among the lowest clonal expansion. Relative to CD4+, CD8+ T cells held more expanded clones on average. Doses of 0.1 to 3.0 mg/kg were accompanied by clonal expansion of CD4+ and CD8+ blood T cells by week 6.

Germline assignment: CDR1 LNHDA and CDR2 SQIVND (reference sequence). V was cut by 4 bases and J by 2 bases, with 20 bases left in between. This CDR3 has 17 amino acids. Some clones are missing from TCRdb's copy, which holds only in-frame ones; the method was immunoSEQ multiplex PCR. The repertoire holds around 75,000 clones, with about 90% as singletons. The material sequenced was CD4+ or CD8+ T cells sorted from blood, taken in a trial of the OX40 agonist ivuxolimab. The chain employs TRBV19 and TRBJ1-2; D not certain. This receptor was taken from an adult with an advanced solid tumor such as melanoma, head and neck, liver or kidney cancer. The CDR3 here is CASSTGFGKTVNYGYTF. CDR3 DNA sequence: TGTGCCAGTAGTACTGGCTTCGGTAAAACGGTGAACTATGGCTACACCTTC.